This T cell receptor beta chain was captured in a study of blood T cell repertoires in COVID-19. Background on the study: COVID-19 samples collected from the United States, Italy and Spain covered acute and convalescent phases. Sample material is recorded as cDNA or gDNA derived from T cells, B-cell-depleted T cells, or PBMCs.

In the authors' workflow: Amplification with reference gene primers provided the estimates of nucleated cell counts. Produced via immunoSEQ multiplex PCR; TCRdb's table is partial and in-frame only. D and trimming were read from the DNA, whereas the V and J calls and clone size are those reported in that table. The sample carries 100,000 to 150,000 clones, nearly 90% recorded once. Patients of the Seattle cohort, enrolled during active infection, were followed longitudinally. The CDR3 sequence is 16 residues long. From germline, CDR1 is KGHSH and CDR2 LQKENI. After removal of 5 bases from V and 2 bases from J, the junction contained 11 bases not matched to a gene.

This receptor was identified in a woman aged 60-75 years with COVID-19, enrolled during active disease. The V and J genes are TRBV18 and TRBJ1-2; 7 bases map to TRBD1. The source material was peripheral blood. CDR3 residues: CASSSRGQDINYGYTF. CDR3 sequence (DNA): TGTGCCAGCTCATCAAGAGGACAGGATATAAACTATGGCTACACCTTC.